Detailed here is one T cell receptor (beta chain). The CDR3 spans 13 residues. The germline V and J ends were trimmed by 4 bases and 4 bases, with 13 bases remaining between them. Germline V lookup: CDR1 GTSNPN, CDR2 SVGIG (reference sequence). RNA, once extracted, was reverse transcribed into cDNA for use as the sequencing template. Here immunoSEQ multiplex PCR was the method, and the copy in TCRdb shows in-frame clones only, minus some. The sample has about 140,000 clones, about 86% seen once. These data come from a study of CD8+ T cells in alopecia areata. Noted treatment: oral pan-JAK inhibitor, 5-10 mg twice daily.

The rearrangement uses TRBV30 and TRBJ1-2; a possible D gene is TRBD1 (5 bases). This receptor was identified in a human donor with alopecia areata. Sequences were derived from CD8+ T cells sorted from blood, sampled at week 4, from a patient treated with tofacitinib. The CDR3 region is CAWTGMGGYGYTF. CDR3 nucleotide sequence: TGTGCCTGGACGGGGATGGGGGGCTATGGCTACACCTTC.